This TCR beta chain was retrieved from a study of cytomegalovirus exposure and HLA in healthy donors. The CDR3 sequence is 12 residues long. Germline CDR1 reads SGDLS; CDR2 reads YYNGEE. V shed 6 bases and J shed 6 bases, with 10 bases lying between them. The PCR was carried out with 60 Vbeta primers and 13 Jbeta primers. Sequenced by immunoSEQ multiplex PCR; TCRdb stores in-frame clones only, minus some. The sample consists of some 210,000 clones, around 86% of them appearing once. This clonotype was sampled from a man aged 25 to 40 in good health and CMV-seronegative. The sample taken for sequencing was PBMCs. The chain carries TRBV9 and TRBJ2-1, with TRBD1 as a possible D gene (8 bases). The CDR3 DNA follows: TGTGCCAGCAACAGGGGGGGCAATGAGCAGTTCTTC. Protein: CASNRGGNEQFF.